The source of this T cell receptor beta chain is a study of blood T cell repertoires in COVID-19. TCRdb's copy holds only in-frame clones and misses some; the assay was immunoSEQ multiplex PCR. The top ten clones hold 6.3% of a sample with about 70,000 clones, more than 75% of them seen once. The CDR3 runs 15 residues. Trimming cost V 6 bases and J 7 bases; bases outside gene matches: 10. Germline CDR1 and CDR2: LNHDA and SQIVND (reference sequence). Sequencing was carried out using peripheral blood. This receptor was obtained from a woman aged 55-69 years with acute or convalescent COVID-19. The chain recombines TRBV19 with TRBJ1-4; 8 bases are a match to TRBD1. The CDR3 DNA sequence: TGTGCCAGTAGGTCGGAGGACAGGGCCAGTGAAAAACTGTTTTTT. This encodes CASRSEDRASEKLFF.